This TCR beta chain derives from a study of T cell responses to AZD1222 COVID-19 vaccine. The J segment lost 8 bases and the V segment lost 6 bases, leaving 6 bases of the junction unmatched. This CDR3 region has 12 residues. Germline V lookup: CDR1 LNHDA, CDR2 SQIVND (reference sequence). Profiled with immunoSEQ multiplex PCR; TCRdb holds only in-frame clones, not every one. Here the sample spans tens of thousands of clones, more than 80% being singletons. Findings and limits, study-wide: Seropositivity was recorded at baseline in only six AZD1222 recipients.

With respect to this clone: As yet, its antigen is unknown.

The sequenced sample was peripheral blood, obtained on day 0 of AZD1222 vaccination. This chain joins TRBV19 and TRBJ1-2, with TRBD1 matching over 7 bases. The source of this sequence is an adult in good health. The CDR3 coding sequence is TGTGCCAGTAGCCCACAGGGGAGAGGCTACACCTTC. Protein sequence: CASSPQGRGYTF.